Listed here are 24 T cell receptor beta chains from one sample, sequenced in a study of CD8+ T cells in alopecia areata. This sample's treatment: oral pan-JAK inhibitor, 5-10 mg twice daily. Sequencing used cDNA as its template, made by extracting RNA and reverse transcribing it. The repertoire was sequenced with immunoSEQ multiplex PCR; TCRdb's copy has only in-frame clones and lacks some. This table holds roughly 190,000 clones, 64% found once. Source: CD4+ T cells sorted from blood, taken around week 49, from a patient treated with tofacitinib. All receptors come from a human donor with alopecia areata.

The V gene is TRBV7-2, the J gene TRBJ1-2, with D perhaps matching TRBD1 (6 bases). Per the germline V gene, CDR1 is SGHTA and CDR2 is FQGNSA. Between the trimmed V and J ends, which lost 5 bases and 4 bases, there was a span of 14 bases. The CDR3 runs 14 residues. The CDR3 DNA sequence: TGTGCCAGCAGCCCCTTGCCGGGGGCCTATGGCTACACCTTC. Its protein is CASSPLPGAYGYTF.

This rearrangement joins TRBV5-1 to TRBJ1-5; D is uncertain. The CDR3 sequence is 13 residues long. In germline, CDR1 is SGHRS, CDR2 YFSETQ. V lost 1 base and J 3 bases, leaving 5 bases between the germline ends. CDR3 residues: CASSLRPNQPQHF. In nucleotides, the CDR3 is TGCGCCAGCAGCTTGAGGCCCAATCAGCCCCAGCATTTT.

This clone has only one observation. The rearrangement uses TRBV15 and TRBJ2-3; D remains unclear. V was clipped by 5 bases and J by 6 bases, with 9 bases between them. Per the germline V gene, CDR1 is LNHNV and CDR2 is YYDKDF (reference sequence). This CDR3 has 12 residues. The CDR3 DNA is TGTGCCACCAGCTGGCCTGTTGATACGCAGTATTTT. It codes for CATSWPVDTQYF.

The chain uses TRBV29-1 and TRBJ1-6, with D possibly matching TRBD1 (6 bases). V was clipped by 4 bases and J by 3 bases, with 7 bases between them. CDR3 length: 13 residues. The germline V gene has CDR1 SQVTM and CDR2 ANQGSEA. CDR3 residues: CSVGTDYNSPLHF. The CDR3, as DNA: TGCAGCGTTGGGACAGACTATAATTCACCCCTCCACTTT.

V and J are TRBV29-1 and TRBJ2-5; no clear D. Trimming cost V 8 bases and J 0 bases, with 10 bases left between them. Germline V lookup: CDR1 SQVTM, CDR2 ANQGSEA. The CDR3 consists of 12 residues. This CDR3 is CSYWGYQETQYF. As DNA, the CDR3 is TGCAGCTATTGGGGATACCAAGAGACCCAGTACTTC.

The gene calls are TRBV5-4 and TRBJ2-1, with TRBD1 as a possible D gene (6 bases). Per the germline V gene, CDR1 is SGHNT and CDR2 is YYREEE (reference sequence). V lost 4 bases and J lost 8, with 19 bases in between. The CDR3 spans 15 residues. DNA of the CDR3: TGTGCCAGCAGCATATTGAAAACAGGGATCGATGAGCAGTTCTTC. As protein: CASSILKTGIDEQFF.

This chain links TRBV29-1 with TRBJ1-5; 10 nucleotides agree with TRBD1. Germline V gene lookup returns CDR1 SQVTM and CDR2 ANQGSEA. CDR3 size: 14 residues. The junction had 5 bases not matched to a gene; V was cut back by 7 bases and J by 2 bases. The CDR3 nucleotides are TGCAGCGCGGACAGGGGGAGGGGCAATCAGCCCCAGCATTTT. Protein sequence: CSADRGRGNQPQHF.

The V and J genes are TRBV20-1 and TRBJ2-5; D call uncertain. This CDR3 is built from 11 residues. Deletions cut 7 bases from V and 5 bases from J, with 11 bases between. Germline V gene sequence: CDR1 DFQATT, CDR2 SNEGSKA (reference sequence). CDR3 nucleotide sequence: TGCAGTGGCAAGATCGGGGAGACCCAGTACTTC. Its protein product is CSGKIGETQYF.

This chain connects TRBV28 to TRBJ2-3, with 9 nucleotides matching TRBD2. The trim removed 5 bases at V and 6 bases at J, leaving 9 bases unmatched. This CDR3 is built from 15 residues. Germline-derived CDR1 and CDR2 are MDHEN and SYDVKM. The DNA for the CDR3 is TGTGCCAGCAGTACGGGACTAGCAGTAACCGATACGCAGTATTTT. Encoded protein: CASSTGLAVTDTQYF.

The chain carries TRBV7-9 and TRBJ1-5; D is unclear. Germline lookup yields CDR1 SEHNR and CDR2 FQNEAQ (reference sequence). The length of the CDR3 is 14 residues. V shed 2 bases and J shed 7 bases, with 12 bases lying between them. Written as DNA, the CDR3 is TGTGCCAGCAGCTTATTCGGCCAGGACCAGCCCCAGCATTTT. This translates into CASSLFGQDQPQHF.

The CDR3 sequence: CSVDLSVARDYGYTF. The CDR3 DNA is TGCAGCGTTGATCTCTCGGTGGCCAGGGACTATGGCTACACCTTC. The chain employs TRBV29-1 and TRBJ1-2, with D tentatively TRBD1 (5 bases). CDR1 is SQVTM and CDR2 is ANQGSEA in the germline V gene. V lost 3 bases to trimming and J lost 3 bases, with 17 bases between them. CDR3 length equals 15 residues.

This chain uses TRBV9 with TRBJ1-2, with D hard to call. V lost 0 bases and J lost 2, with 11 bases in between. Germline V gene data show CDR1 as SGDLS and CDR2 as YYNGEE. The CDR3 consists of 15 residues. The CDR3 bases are TGTGCCAGCAGCGTAGGATCACAACCCAACTATGGCTACACCTTC. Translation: CASSVGSQPNYGYTF.

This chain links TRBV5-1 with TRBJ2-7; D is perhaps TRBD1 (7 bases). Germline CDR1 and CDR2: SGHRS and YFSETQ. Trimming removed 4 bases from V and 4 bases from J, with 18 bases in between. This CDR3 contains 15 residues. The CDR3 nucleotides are TGCGCCAGCAGCCCCAACGCGGGACAGAATTACGAGCAGTACTTC. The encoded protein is CASSPNAGQNYEQYF.

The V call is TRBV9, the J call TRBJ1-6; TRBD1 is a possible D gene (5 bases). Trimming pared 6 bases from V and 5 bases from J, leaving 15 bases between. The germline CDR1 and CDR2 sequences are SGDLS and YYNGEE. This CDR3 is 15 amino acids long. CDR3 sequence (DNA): TGTGCCAGCACCCCGTCTTGGGGGAATAATTCACCCCTCCACTTT. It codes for CASTPSWGNNSPLHF.

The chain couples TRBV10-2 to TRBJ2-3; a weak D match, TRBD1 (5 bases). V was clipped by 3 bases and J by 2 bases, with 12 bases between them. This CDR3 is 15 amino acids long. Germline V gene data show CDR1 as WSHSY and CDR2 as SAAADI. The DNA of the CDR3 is TGCGCCAGCAGTGATGCAGACAGCTACACAGATACGCAGTATTTT. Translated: CASSDADSYTDTQYF.

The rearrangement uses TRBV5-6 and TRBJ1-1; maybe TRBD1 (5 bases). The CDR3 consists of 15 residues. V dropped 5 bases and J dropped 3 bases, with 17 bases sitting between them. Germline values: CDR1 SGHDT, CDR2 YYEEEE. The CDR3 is CASRAYGTRDTEAFF. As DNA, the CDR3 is TGTGCCAGCAGAGCCTACGGGACGAGGGACACTGAAGCTTTCTTT.

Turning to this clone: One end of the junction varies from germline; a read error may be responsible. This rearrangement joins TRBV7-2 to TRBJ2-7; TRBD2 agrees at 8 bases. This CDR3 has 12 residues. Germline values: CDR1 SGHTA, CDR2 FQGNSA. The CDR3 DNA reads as TGTGCCAGCAGCTTCTCGGCGGGGGGCCCAGAGTTC. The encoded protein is CASSFSAGGPEF.

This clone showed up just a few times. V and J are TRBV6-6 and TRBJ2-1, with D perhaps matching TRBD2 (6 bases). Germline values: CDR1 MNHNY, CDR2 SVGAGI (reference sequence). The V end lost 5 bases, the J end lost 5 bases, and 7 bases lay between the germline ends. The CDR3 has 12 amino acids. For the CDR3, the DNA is TGTGCCAGCAGTCGCGGGAACAATGAGCAGTTCTTC. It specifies CASSRGNNEQFF.

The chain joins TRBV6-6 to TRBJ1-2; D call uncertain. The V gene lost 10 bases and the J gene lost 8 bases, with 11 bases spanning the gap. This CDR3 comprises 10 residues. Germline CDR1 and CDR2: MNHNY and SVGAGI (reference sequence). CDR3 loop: CATRAEGYTF. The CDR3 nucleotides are TGTGCCACCCGGGCGGAGGGCTACACCTTC.

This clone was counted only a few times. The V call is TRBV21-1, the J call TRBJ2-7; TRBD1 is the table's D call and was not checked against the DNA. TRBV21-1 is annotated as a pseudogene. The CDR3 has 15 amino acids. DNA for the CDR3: TGTGCCAGCAGCACCTTTAGGGCCAGGGAATACGAGCAGTACTTC. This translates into CASSTFRAREYEQYF.

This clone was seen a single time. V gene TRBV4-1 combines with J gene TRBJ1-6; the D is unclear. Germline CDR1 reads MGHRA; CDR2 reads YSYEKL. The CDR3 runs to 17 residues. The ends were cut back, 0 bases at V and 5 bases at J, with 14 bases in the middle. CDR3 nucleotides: TGCGCCAGCAGCCAAGACTTAGGTTCACAGAATAATTCACCCCTCCACTTT. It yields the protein CASSQDLGSQNNSPLHF.

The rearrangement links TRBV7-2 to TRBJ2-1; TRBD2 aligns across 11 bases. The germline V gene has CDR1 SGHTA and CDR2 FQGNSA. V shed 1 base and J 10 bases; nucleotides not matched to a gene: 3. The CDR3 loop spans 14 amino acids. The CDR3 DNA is TGTGCCAGCAGCTTAGTAGGGACTAGCGGCGAGCAGTTCTTC. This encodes CASSLVGTSGEQFF.

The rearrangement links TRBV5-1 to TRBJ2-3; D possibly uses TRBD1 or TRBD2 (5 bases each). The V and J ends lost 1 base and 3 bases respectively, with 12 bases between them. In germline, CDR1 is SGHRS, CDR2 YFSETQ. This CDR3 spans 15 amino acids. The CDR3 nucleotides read TGCGCCAGCAGCTTGCGAGGGACCAAAACAGATACGCAGTATTTT. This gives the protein CASSLRGTKTDTQYF.

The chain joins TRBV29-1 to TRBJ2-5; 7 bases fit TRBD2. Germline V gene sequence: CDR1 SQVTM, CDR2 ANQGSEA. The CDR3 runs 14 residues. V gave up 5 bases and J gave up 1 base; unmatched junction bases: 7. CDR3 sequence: CSVRGLVVQETQYF. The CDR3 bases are TGCAGCGTTCGCGGACTAGTAGTCCAAGAGACCCAGTACTTC.